Listed below are T cell receptor beta chains from one sample, sequenced in a study of T-cell memory formation after mild COVID-19. MiXCR was run by TCRdb on the 5' RACE reads, yielding one entry per CDR3 protein. This sample has fewer than 450,000 distinct CDR3 sequences, with around 20% found just once. The sequencing input was PBMCs or a T cell subset sorted from them (not recorded which). All receptors derive from an adult woman who had mild COVID-19 (a few samples of this study predate the infection). Cell type and time point are not known. CDR3s include the opening cysteine and the closing phenylalanine or tryptophan. The D gene is left open where the match is weak. Not all rows give a size; the values are once, few, many and, for expanded clones, a class.

V: TRBV5-1
D: NA
J: TRBJ2-5
size: NA
CDR3: CASSLVSAGETQYF
DNA: TGCGCCAGCAGCTTGGTCTCTGCGGGAGAGACCCAGTACTTC

V: TRBV9
D: NA
J: TRBJ1-1
size: few
CDR3: CASSVVGDPGKAFF
DNA: TGTGCCAGCAGCGTAGTAGGAGACCCCGGGAAAGCTTTCTTT

V: TRBV7-8
D: NA
J: TRBJ1-3
size: few
CDR3: CASSSFGGQARSGNTIYF
DNA: TGTGCCAGCAGCTCCTTTGGCGGGCAGGCCCGCTCTGGAAACACCATATATTTT

V: TRBV7-2
D: NA
J: TRBJ2-1
size: NA
CDR3: CASSRGRVEQFF
DNA: TGTGCCAGCAGCCGGGGGCGGGTTGAGCAGTTCTTC

V: TRBV7-3
D: TRBD1
J: TRBJ2-1
size: few
CDR3: CASTPTGSDNEQFF
DNA: TGTGCCAGCACCCCGACAGGGTCGGACAATGAGCAGTTCTTC

V: TRBV12-3/TRBV12-4
D: NA
J: TRBJ2-3
size: many
CDR3: CASSLFRTDRDTQYF
DNA: TGTGCCAGCAGTTTATTTCGGACGGATCGGGATACGCAGTATTTT

V: TRBV4-1
D: NA
J: TRBJ1-1
size: NA
CDR3: CASSHGAVRDTEAFF
DNA: TGCGCCAGCAGCCATGGGGCGGTCAGAGACACTGAAGCTTTCTTT

V: TRBV7-6
D: NA
J: TRBJ2-3
size: NA
CDR3: CASSWPARSTDTQYF
DNA: TGTGCCAGCAGCTGGCCTGCGCGCAGCACAGATACGCAGTATTTT

V: TRBV5-1
D: TRBD2
J: TRBJ2-3
size: many
CDR3: CASSPGLAGAGDTQYF
DNA: TGCGCCAGCAGCCCAGGACTAGCGGGAGCTGGAGATACGCAGTATTTT

V: TRBV20-1
D: TRBD2
J: TRBJ2-4
size: NA
CDR3: CSARIAGLDNIQYF
DNA: TGCAGTGCTAGAATAGCGGGACTAGATAACATTCAGTACTTC

V: TRBV15
D: NA
J: TRBJ2-7
size: NA
CDR3: CATSAQGNEQYF
DNA: TGTGCCACCAGCGCCCAGGGGAACGAGCAGTACTTC

V: TRBV4-3
D: NA
J: TRBJ2-1
size: NA
CDR3: CASSQVLRRGNEQFF
DNA: TGCGCCAGCAGCCAAGTTCTTCGACGAGGGAATGAGCAGTTCTTC

V: TRBV3-1
D: NA
J: TRBJ2-5
size: few
CDR3: CASSRESYQETQYF
DNA: TGTGCCAGCAGCCGAGAGAGCTACCAAGAGACCCAGTACTTC

V: TRBV5-1
D: TRBD1
J: TRBJ2-1
size: few
CDR3: CASSPDRGKFF
DNA: TGCGCCAGCAGTCCGGACAGGGGCAAGTTCTTC

V: TRBV6-1
D: NA
J: TRBJ1-4
size: NA
CDR3: CASTDFTGLIGEKLFF
DNA: TGTGCCAGCACCGACTTCACCGGGCTGATCGGTGAAAAACTGTTTTTT

V: TRBV19
D: NA
J: TRBJ2-4
size: few
CDR3: CASSMVRPPAGNIQYF
DNA: TGTGCCAGTAGTATGGTCCGGCCCCCCGCGGGAAACATTCAGTACTTC

V: TRBV11-2
D: TRBD2
J: TRBJ2-5
size: few
CDR3: CASSRGASGQIETQYF
DNA: TGTGCCAGCAGCCGTGGGGCTAGCGGGCAGATAGAGACCCAGTACTTC

V: TRBV3-1
D: NA
J: TRBJ1-1
size: NA
CDR3: CASSLKQMNTEAFF
DNA: TGTGCCAGCAGCCTAAAACAGATGAACACTGAAGCTTTCTTT

V: TRBV6-5
D: TRBD2
J: TRBJ2-5
size: NA
CDR3: CASSYPGGTKTQYF
DNA: TGTGCCAGCAGTTACCCCGGTGGGACTAAGACCCAGTACTTC

V: TRBV6-5
D: NA
J: TRBJ1-1
size: NA
CDR3: CASLARGLYTEAFF
DNA: TGTGCCAGCCTGGCCCGGGGGCTTTACACTGAAGCTTTCTTT

V: TRBV7-2
D: TRBD1
J: TRBJ1-2
size: NA
CDR3: CASRRTGEGYTF
DNA: TGTGCCAGCAGACGGACAGGGGAAGGCTACACCTTC

V: TRBV18
D: NA
J: TRBJ1-1
size: NA
CDR3: CASSLLGPMNTEAFF
DNA: TGTGCCAGCTCACTCCTCGGACCGATGAACACTGAAGCTTTCTTT

V: TRBV9
D: NA
J: TRBJ2-1
size: few
CDR3: CASSADSYNEQFF
DNA: TGTGCCAGCAGCGCGGACAGCTACAATGAGCAGTTCTTC

V: TRBV6-1
D: NA
J: TRBJ1-5
size: NA
CDR3: CASTWWGLGQPQHF
DNA: TGTGCCAGCACTTGGTGGGGGCTAGGCCAGCCCCAGCATTTT

V: TRBV18
D: NA
J: TRBJ2-2
size: NA
CDR3: CASSPPGRSNTGELFF
DNA: TGTGCCAGCTCACCACCGGGACGCTCGAACACCGGGGAGCTGTTTTTT